The 19 T cell receptor beta chains listed next were all sequenced from one sample in a study of CD8+CD57+ T cells in acquired aplastic anemia. Patients sequenced had flow cytometry evidence of CD8+CD57+ cell expansion. Genomic DNA was employed as the template in profiling TCR beta VDJ and CDR3. TCRdb recomputed calls from the reads with MiXCR, one row per CDR3 protein. This table holds a few hundred thousand distinct CDR3 sequences, about 50% found once. Sample: sorted CD4+, CD8+, or CD8+CD57+ T cells (not recorded which) from PBMCs. These receptors all come from a human donor with aplastic anemia.

CDR3 nucleotides: TGCAGTGCCCTACAGAACTACGAGCAGTACTTC. Its protein product is CSALQNYEQYF. The rearrangement joins TRBV20-1 to TRBJ2-7; no firm D call. CDR3 length: 11 residues. Germline lookup yields CDR1 DFQATT and CDR2 SNEGSKA (reference sequence). V was pared by 6 bases and J by 3 bases, with 9 bases between.

This chain joins TRBV5-8 and TRBJ1-4; TRBD1 matches at 12 bases. The length of the CDR3 is 17 residues. Germline CDR1 reads SGHTS; CDR2 reads YDEGEE. With 5 bases clipped from V and 8 bases from J, the junction kept 13 bases outside the gene matches. The CDR3 loop reads CASRLTGTGGRWEKLFF. CDR3 coding DNA: TGTGCCAGCAGATTGACCGGGACAGGGGGCAGGTGGGAAAAACTGTTTTTT. The whole variable domain, filled in from reference TRBV5-8 and TRBJ1-4, reads EAGVTQSPTHLIKTRGQQATLRCSPISGHTSVYWYQQALGLGLQFLLWYDEGEERNRGNFPPRFSGRQFPNYSSELNVNALELEDSALYLCASRLTGTGGRWEKLFFGSGTQLSVL.

This clonotype was seen at least ten times. This chain connects TRBV2 to TRBJ2-1, with a weak D call TRBD2 (6 bases). This CDR3 is 15 amino acids long. V was cut by 5 bases and J by 0 bases, with 11 bases left in between. CDR1 SNHLY and CDR2 FYNNEI come from the germline V gene. The chain's CDR3 is CASSQAGSSYNEQFF. The CDR3 coding sequence is TGTGCCAGCAGTCAGGCGGGGAGCTCCTACAATGAGCAGTTCTTC.

This clonotype has a count of ten or more. The rearrangement joins TRBV7-2 to TRBJ2-5; 9 bases fit TRBD1. Germline assignment: CDR1 SGHTA and CDR2 FQGNSA. V was pared by 4 bases and J by 5 bases, with 8 bases of the junction left unmatched. This CDR3 has 15 residues. The CDR3 sequence is CASSSLGQGFETQYF. As DNA, the CDR3 is TGTGCCAGCAGCTCTTTGGGACAGGGCTTCGAGACCCAGTACTTC.

The chain is built from TRBV20-1 and TRBJ2-3; D is perhaps TRBD1 (7 bases). The CDR3 has 13 amino acids. The germline CDR1 and CDR2 sequences are DFQATT and SNEGSKA (reference sequence). Between the trimmed V and J ends, which lost 5 bases and 4 bases, there was a span of 13 bases. CDR3 coding DNA: TGCAGTGCTGTGGTCAGGGGGGCAGATACGCAGTATTTT. Amino acids: CSAVVRGADTQYF.

This clonotype was picked up many times. The rearrangement uses TRBV9 and TRBJ2-5, with D maybe TRBD1 (6 bases). This CDR3 is built from 16 residues. V was pared by 4 bases and J by 1 base, with 17 bases between. Germline assignment: CDR1 SGDLS and CDR2 YYNGEE. The CDR3 DNA is TGTGCCAGCAGCCCTGGGGACATTGGAACCCAAGAGACCCAGTACTTC. Its translation is CASSPGDIGTQETQYF.

Remarks on this clonotype: The junction differs from germline at one of its ends, possibly a read error. The chain joins TRBV10-3 to TRBJ1-2, with D maybe TRBD1 (6 bases). Germline-derived CDR1 and CDR2 are ENHRY and SYGVKD. The CDR3 runs to 15 residues. The CDR3 sequence is CASSEAAWGADGYTF. CDR3 nucleotides: TGTGCCAGCAGTGAAGCGGCTTGGGGGGCCGATGGCTACACCTTC.

This clonotype was detected many times. The gene calls are TRBV5-1 and TRBJ2-5; D assignment may be TRBD1 or TRBD2 (5 bases each). CDR3 size: 15 residues. The V end lost 1 base, the J end lost 5 bases, and 15 bases lay between the germline ends. Germline lookup yields CDR1 SGHRS and CDR2 YFSETQ. As DNA, the CDR3 is TGCGCCAGCAGCTTGTCAGGGACCTGGATGGAGACCCAGTACTTC. It is translated as CASSLSGTWMETQYF.

In this sample, this clonotype turned up many times. V gene TRBV19 combines with J gene TRBJ2-6; 8 nucleotides match TRBD1. The V gene end was trimmed by 5 bases and the J gene end by 0 bases; junction bases not matched to a gene: 9. The V gene's germline CDR1 is LNHDA and CDR2 SQIVND (reference sequence). This CDR3 is built from 18 residues. The CDR3 coding sequence is TGTGCCAGTAGTCCCCGGGGACAGGCTTACTCTGGGGCCAACGTCCTGACTTTC. It is translated as CASSPRGQAYSGANVLTF. Using reference TRBV19 and TRBJ2-6 for the parts outside the CDR3, the full variable domain is DGGITQSPKYLFRKEGQNVTLSCEQNLNHDAMYWYRQDPGQGLRLIYYSQIVNDFQKGDIAEGYSVSREKKESFPLTVTSAQKNPTAFYLCASSPRGQAYSGANVLTFGAGSRLTVL.

This clonotype was recorded at least ten times. This sequence joins TRBV20-1 and TRBJ2-1; D possibly corresponds to TRBD1 (5 bases). Germline values: CDR1 DFQATT, CDR2 SNEGSKA (reference sequence). This CDR3 is built from 13 residues. Trimming took 6 bases from V and 2 from J, leaving 11 bases between them. For the CDR3, the DNA is TGCAGTGCCGCAGGGTTGCCCTACAATGAGCAGTTCTTC. It encodes CSAAGLPYNEQFF.

This clonotype appeared a few times. V is TRBV15 and J is TRBJ2-1; TRBD1 is a possible D gene (5 bases). This CDR3 has 13 residues. Per germline, CDR1 LNHNV and CDR2 YYDKDF (reference sequence). Trimming shortened V by 5 bases and J by 5 bases, and 10 bases separated the two germline ends. This CDR3 reads CATSWGMNNEQFF. Here the CDR3 DNA reads TGTGCCACCAGCTGGGGCATGAACAATGAGCAGTTCTTC.

This clonotype has a single count. The rearrangement uses TRBV9 and TRBJ2-3, with D possibly matching TRBD1 (5 bases). Germline loops: CDR1 SGDLS, CDR2 YYNGEE. CDR3 length: 14 amino acids. V was pared by 3 bases and J by 1 base, with 9 bases between. For the CDR3, the DNA is TGTGCCAGCAGCGCCGTACAGGGCACAGATACGCAGTATTTT. It specifies CASSAVQGTDTQYF.

This clonotype has ten or more counts. The genes are TRBV5-1 and TRBJ2-3; no definite D call. V lost 2 bases and J lost 0, with 10 bases in between. The CDR3 has 15 residues. Germline lookup yields CDR1 SGHRS and CDR2 YFSETQ. For the CDR3, the DNA is TGCGCCAGCAGCTTAGGAAGCTCTAGCACAGATACGCAGTATTTT. This sequence encodes CASSLGSSSTDTQYF.

A note on this clonotype: One end of the junction varies from germline; a read error may be responsible. The J gene is TRBJ2-7, the V gene TRBV7-9; TRBD1 agrees at 11 bases. Germline CDR1 reads SEHNR; CDR2 reads FQNEAQ (reference sequence). The CDR3 is 15 residues long. The CDR3 is CASSLEGQGAFEQYF. The CDR3 coding sequence is TGTGCCAGCAGCTTAGAAGGACAGGGGGCTTTCGAGCAATACTTC.

The V call is TRBV20-1, the J call TRBJ2-3; unclear D gene. V was cut by 3 bases and J by 11 bases, with 21 bases left in between. This CDR3 is 14 amino acids long. Germline CDR1 is DFQATT and CDR2 is SNEGSKA (reference sequence). The CDR3 is CSARSWGMGDEQYF. CDR3 DNA: TGCAGTGCTAGGAGCTGGGGAATGGGCGATGAGCAGTATTTT.

This clonotype was counted ten times or more. V gene TRBV4-1 combines with J gene TRBJ1-6, with no clear D. V lost 3 bases to trimming and J lost 2 bases, with 11 bases between them. CDR1 is MGHRA, CDR2 YSYEKL, per germline. The CDR3 extends over 16 amino acids. CDR3 amino acids: CASSHPRMAYNSPLHF. In DNA form, the CDR3 reads TGCGCCAGCAGCCACCCACGGATGGCCTATAATTCACCCCTCCACTTT.

The chain recombines TRBV2 with TRBJ1-2; D unresolved. This CDR3 region has 14 residues. Germline CDR1 reads SNHLY; CDR2 reads FYNNEI. V lost 6 bases to trimming and J lost 1 base, with 12 bases between them. CDR3 loop: CASSVTKDNYGYTF. The DNA for the CDR3 is TGTGCCAGCAGCGTTACTAAGGATAACTATGGCTACACCTTC. The whole variable domain, remainder taken from reference TRBV2 and TRBJ1-2, is EPEVTQTPSHQVTQMGQEVILRCVPISNHLYFYWYRQILGQKVEFLVSFYNNEISEKSEIFDDQFSVERPDGSNFTLKIRSTKLEDSAMYFCASSVTKDNYGYTFGSGTRLTVV.

This clonotype showed up many times. The rearrangement joins TRBV12-3 or TRBV12-4 to TRBJ2-1, with TRBD1 matching 7 bases. V trimming: 4 bases; J trimming: 3 bases; junction bases outside the gene matches: 15. The CDR3 is made up of 18 amino acids. CDR3 region: CASSSSEGAPGDYNEQFF. The DNA of the CDR3 is TGTGCCAGCAGTTCCAGTGAGGGGGCCCCGGGTGACTACAATGAGCAGTTCTTC.

Ten or more counts support this clonotype. This chain links TRBV20-1 with TRBJ2-7; D gene unclear. The germline V gene encodes CDR1 DFQATT and CDR2 SNEGSKA (reference sequence). CDR3 length: 14 residues. The germline V and J ends were trimmed by 5 bases and 3 bases, with 17 bases remaining between them. The CDR3, as DNA: TGCAGTGCTGGAACGACCACCGGCCTCTACGAGCAGTACTTC. Translated: CSAGTTTGLYEQYF.